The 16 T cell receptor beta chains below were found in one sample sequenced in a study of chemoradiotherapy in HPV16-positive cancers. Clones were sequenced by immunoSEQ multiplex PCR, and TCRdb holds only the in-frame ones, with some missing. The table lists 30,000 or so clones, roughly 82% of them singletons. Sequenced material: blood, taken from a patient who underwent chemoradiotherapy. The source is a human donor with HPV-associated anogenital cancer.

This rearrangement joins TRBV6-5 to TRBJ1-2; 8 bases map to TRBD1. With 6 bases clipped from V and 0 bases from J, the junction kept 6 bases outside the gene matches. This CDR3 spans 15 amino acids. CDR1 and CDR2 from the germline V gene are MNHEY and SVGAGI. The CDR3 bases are TGTGCCAGCAGCTCCAGGACAGGGACTAACTATGGCTACACCTTC. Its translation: CASSSRTGTNYGYTF.

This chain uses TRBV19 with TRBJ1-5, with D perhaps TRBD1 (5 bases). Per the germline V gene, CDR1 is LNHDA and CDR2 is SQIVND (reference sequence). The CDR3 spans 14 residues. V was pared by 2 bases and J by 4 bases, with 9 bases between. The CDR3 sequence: CASSIPTVNQPQHF. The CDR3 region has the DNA TGTGCCAGTAGTATACCGACAGTTAATCAGCCCCAGCATTTT.

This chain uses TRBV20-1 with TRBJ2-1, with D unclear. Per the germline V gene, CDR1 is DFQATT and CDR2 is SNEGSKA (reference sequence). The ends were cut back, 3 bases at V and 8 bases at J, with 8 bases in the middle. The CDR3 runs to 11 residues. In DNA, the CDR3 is TGCAGTGCTAGTAAGACGGATGAGCAGTTCTTC. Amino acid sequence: CSASKTDEQFF.

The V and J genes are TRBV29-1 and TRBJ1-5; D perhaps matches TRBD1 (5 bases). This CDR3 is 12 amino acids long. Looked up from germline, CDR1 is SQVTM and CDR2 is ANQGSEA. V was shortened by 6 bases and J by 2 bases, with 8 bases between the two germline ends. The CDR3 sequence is CSVGEGNQPQHF. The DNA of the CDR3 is TGCAGCGTGGGGGAGGGCAATCAGCCCCAGCATTTT.

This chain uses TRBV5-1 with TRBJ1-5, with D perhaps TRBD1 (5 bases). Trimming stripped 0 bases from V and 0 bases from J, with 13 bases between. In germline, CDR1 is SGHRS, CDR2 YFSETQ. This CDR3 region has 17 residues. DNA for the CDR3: TGCGCCAGCAGCTTGGGGGACTCCTCCATTAGCAATCAGCCCCAGCATTTT. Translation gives CASSLGDSSISNQPQHF. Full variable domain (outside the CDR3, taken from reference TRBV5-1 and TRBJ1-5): KAGVTQTPRYLIKTRGQQVTLSCSPISGHRSVSWYQQTPGQGLQFLFEYFSETQRNKGNFPGRFSGRQFSNSRSEMNVSTLELGDSALYLCASSLGDSSISNQPQHFGDGTRLSIL.

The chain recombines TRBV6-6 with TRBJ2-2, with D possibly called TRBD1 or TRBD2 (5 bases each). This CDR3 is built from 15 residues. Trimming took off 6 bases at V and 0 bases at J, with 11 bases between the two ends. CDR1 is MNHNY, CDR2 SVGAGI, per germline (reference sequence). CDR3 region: CASSLGGSNTGELFF. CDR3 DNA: TGTGCCAGCAGCCTTGGGGGTTCGAACACCGGGGAGCTGTTTTTT.

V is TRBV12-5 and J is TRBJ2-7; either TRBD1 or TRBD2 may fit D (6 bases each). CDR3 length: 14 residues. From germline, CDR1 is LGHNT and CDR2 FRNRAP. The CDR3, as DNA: TGTGCATGCACTGAGGGGGGCTCCTCCTACGAGCAGTACTTC. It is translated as CACTEGGSSYEQYF.

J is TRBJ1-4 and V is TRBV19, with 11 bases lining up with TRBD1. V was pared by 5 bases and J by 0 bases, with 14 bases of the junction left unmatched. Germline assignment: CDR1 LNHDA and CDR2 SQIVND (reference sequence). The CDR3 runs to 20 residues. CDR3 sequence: CASSALGQGVPMATNEKLFF. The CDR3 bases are TGTGCCAGTAGTGCTCTGGGACAGGGGGTTCCAATGGCAACTAATGAAAAACTGTTTTTT.

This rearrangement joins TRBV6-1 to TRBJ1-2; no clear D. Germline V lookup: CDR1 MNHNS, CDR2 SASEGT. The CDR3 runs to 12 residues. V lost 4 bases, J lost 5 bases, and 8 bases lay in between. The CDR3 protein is CASSGGPYGYTF. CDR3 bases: TGTGCCAGCAGTGGAGGACCGTATGGCTACACCTTC.

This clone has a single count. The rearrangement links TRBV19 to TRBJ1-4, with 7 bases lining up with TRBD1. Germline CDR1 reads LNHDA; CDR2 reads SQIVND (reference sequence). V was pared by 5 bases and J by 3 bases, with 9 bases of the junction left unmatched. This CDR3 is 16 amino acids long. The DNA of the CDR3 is TGTGCCAGTAGTGTCCACCGGGACAGACCTAATGAAAAACTGTTTTTT. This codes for CASSVHRDRPNEKLFF. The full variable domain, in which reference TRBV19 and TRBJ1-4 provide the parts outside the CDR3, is DGGITQSPKYLFRKEGQNVTLSCEQNLNHDAMYWYRQDPGQGLRLIYYSQIVNDFQKGDIAEGYSVSREKKESFPLTVTSAQKNPTAFYLCASSVHRDRPNEKLFFGSGTQLSVL.

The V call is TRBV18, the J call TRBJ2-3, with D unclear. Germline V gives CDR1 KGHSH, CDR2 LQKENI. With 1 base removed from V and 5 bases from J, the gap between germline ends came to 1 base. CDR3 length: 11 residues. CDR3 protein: CASSPQDTQYF. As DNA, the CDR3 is TGTGCCAGCTCACCACAAGATACGCAGTATTTT.

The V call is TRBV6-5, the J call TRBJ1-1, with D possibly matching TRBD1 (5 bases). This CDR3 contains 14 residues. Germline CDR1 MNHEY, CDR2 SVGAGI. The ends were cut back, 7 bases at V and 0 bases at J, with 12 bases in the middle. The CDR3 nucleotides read TGTGCCAGCACTGGGGCAGGGATGAACACTGAAGCTTTCTTT. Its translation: CASTGAGMNTEAFF.

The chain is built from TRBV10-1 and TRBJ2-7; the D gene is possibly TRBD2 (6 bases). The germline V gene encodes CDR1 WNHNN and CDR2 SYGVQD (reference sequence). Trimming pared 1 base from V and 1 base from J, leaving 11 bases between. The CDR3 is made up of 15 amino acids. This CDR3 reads CASSEWRDGSYEQYF. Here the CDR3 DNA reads TGCGCCAGCAGTGAGTGGAGGGACGGGTCCTACGAGCAGTACTTC.

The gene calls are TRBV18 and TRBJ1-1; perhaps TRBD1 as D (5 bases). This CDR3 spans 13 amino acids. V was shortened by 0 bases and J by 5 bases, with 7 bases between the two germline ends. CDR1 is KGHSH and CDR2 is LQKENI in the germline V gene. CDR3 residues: CASSPPGETEAFF. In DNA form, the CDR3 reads TGTGCCAGCTCACCACCGGGGGAGACTGAAGCTTTCTTT. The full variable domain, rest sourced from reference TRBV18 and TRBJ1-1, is NAGVMQNPRHLVRRRGQEARLRCSPMKGHSHVYWYRQLPEEGLKFMVYLQKENIIDESGMPKERFSAEFPKEGPSILRIQQVVRGDSAAYFCASSPPGETEAFFGQGTRLTVV.

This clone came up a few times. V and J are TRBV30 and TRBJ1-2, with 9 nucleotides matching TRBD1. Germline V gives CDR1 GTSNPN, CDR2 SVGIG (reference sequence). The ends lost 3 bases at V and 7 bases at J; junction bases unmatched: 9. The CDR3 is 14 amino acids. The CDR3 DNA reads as TGTGCCTGGAGCAAACAACAGGGGGCTTTTGGCTACACCTTC. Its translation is CAWSKQQGAFGYTF. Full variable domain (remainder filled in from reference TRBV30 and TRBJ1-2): SQTIHQWPATLVQPVGSPLSLECTVEGTSNPNLYWYRQAAGRGLQLLFYSVGIGQISSEVPQNLSASRPQDRQFILSSKKLLLSDSGFYLCAWSKQQGAFGYTFGSGTRLTVV.

In DNA, the CDR3 is TGTGCCAGCAGTTACAGGGGGGTCTATGGAAACACCATATATTTT. It encodes CASSYRGVYGNTIYF. The V call is TRBV6-5, the J call TRBJ1-3; tentative D call: TRBD1 (6 bases). Trimming removed 2 bases from V and 3 bases from J, with 11 bases in between. Germline lookup yields CDR1 MNHEY and CDR2 SVGAGI. CDR3 length: 15 residues.